Detailed here is one T cell receptor beta chain. The CDR3 is 18 residues long. Germline CDR1 and CDR2: GTSNPN and SVGIG (reference sequence). J was trimmed by 0 bases and V by 2 bases; bases with no gene match: 15. As handled by the study authors: Counts of nucleated cells, estimated from reference gene primer amplification, were obtained. The assay was immunoSEQ multiplex PCR, and TCRdb's table has in-frame clones only and misses some. That table gives V, J and clone size, and the DNA gave D and trimming. In the table there are 200,000 to 300,000 clones, 85% to 90% of which are singletons. This sample was taken from a study of blood T cell repertoires in COVID-19.

The genes are TRBV30 and TRBJ1-1; TRBD1 matches 7 bases. The source of this sequence is a woman between 40 and 50 years old with acute or convalescent COVID-19. The sequenced material came from peripheral blood. In DNA form, the CDR3 reads TGTGCCTGGAGTTTGACAGAACAGGGGAACACCATGAACACTGAAGCTTTCTTT. It yields the protein CAWSLTEQGNTMNTEAFF.